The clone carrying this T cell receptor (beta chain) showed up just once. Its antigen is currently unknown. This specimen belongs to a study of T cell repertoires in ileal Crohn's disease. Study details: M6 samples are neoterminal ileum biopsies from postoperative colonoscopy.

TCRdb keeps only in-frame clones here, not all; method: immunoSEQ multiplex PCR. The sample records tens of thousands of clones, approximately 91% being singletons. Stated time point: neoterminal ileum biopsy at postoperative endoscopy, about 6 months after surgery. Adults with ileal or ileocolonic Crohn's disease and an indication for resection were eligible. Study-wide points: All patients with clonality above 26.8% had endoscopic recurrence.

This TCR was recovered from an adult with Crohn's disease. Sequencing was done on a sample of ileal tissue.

CDR3 protein: CASSPRLGGGAPYNEQFF. CDR3 coding DNA: TGTGCCAGCAGCCCACGTCTTGGCGGGGGGGCCCCATACAATGAGCAGTTCTTC. The chain combines TRBV9 with TRBJ2-1, with 9 bases lining up with TRBD2. This CDR3 is 18 amino acids long. V gave up 4 bases and J gave up 4 bases; unmatched junction bases: 15. Per germline, CDR1 SGDLS and CDR2 YYNGEE.